The clone carrying this TCR beta chain has just a few counts. These data belong to a study of blood T cells in healthy people across ages. The CDR3 spans 16 residues. Germline V gene data show CDR1 as SGHTA and CDR2 as FQGTGA. V lost 2 bases and J lost 1, with 13 bases in between. Sample-barcoded 5' priming and a J-beta primer mix drove a second PCR of about 6 to 12 cycles. TCRdb reanalysed the 5' RACE reads using MiXCR and keeps one entry per CDR3 protein. The sample carries 780,000 or so distinct CDR3 sequences, roughly 56% recorded once. The chain recombines TRBV7-3 with TRBJ2-3; D possibly uses TRBD1 or TRBD2 (5 bases each). The sequencing sample was made of blood. This receptor was obtained from a man between 35 and 55 years old in good health. The CDR3 bases are TGTGCCAGCAGCTTAGAGGGGAGAGGGGGCACAGATACGCAGTATTTT. Its protein product is CASSLEGRGGTDTQYF.